Detailed here is one TCR beta chain. Its antigen target is currently unknown. Base quality data are lacking; no much larger clone is found one base away. PBMCs were isolated by Ficoll-Paque density gradient centrifugation. For CDR1 and CDR2, the germline V gene (reference sequence) lists SEHNR and FQNEAQ. From its cysteine to its phenylalanine, the CDR3 spans 15 amino acids. The kept DNA is CDR3 alone, 45 bases in frame from the first base. V sheds 2 bases and J sheds 3 bases, leaving 13 bases between their ends. These data come from a study of T-cell memory formation after mild COVID-19 (dated by TCRdb to the early 2020s). About the full investigation: TCR sequence clusters from the two donors were largely donor specific. In a couple of donors, T-cell clones that expanded and contracted after mild COVID-19 were tracked by sequencing TCRalpha and TCRbeta repertoires over time. Two young, previously healthy adult volunteers, one female and one male, were included in the cohort.

What the study reported, not specific to this receptor: Contracting CD4+ clones appeared mostly in the CM and EM memory subsets, whereas CD8+ clones were enriched in EMRA. From day 15 to 85, contracting clones showed balanced CD4/CD8 phenotypes, whereas a second wave of clones that expanded from day 15 to 37 leaned towards CD4+. Only two mild cases were covered by the study, and larger cohorts that include severe cases with pre-infection samples were considered necessary. Some responding clones were found in pre-infection memory, which suggests that pre-existing cross-reactive memory T cells took part in the SARS-CoV-2 response. Whether the second-wave clones peaking on day 37 were SARS-CoV-2 specific was not confirmed.

TCRdb lists the instrument as Illumina NovaSeq 6000. Using 5'RACE with constant-segment primers, TCRalpha and TCRbeta cDNA libraries were constructed, with sample barcodes and unique molecular identifiers added in the process. RNA was extracted from every sample with Trizol reagent. Library amplification was performed in two PCR steps, and a second sample barcode and Illumina TruSeq adapters were introduced in the second step. The libraries were sequenced on an Illumina NovaSeq using 2 x 150 bp paired-end reads. Per the source publication's procedure: Demultiplexing of reads and collapsing into UMI-guided consensus sequences were performed with migec v1.2.7. Using mixcr v2.1.11, the UMI consensuses were aligned to TRA and TRB V and J templates and assembled into clonotypes. Expanded or contracted clonotypes were those called significant by both edgeR and NoisET, with noise models trained on biological replicates. For edgeR calls, a false discovery rate-adjusted p below 0.01 and a log2 fold-change threshold of 1 were applied. PCA with hierarchical clustering of max-normalized trajectories of the 1000 most abundant clonotypes was used as exploratory dynamics analysis. Each responding clone was given a CD4 or CD8 phenotype based on the CD4+ and CD8+ repertoires, which had been sequenced separately. The public reads were run again by TCRdb, first through fastp at Q25 and then through MiXCR, and only productive beta chains were kept. Rows are unified per CDR3 protein, each entry keeping the most common DNA and genes. These V and J calls originate from TCRdb's pipeline instead of the authors' own analysis. The sample table records 400,000 or so distinct CDR3 sequences; 20% of these occur just once. Of the sample, about 8.1% falls within the top ten clones.

The chain is assembled from TRBV7-9 and TRBJ1-2; possibly the D gene is TRBD1, per 5 matching bases. This sequence originates from an adult woman who had mild COVID-19 (a few samples of this study predate the infection). The sample titles of this study are shuffled in the database, so cell type and time point are left out; the donor was told from shared clones. Specimen: PBMCs or a T cell subset sorted from them (not recorded which). The CDR3 protein sequence reads: CASSLRDFGDYGYTF. The DNA is as follows: TGTGCCAGCAGCTTAAGGGACTTCGGGGACTATGGCTACACCTTC.